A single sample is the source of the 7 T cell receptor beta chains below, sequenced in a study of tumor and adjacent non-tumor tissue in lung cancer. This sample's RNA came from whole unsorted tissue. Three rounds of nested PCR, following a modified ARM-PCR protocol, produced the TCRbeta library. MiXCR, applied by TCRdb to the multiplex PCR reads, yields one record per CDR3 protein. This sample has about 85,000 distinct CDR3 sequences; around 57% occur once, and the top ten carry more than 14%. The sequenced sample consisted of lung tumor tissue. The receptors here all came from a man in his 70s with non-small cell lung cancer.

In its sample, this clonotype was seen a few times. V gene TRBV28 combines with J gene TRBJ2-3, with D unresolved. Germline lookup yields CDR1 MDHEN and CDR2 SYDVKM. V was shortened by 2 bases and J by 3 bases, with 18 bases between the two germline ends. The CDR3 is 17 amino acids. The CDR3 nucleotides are TGTGCCAGCAGTTTAGGGCCTCATCCGGTAGGGACAGATACGCAGTATTTT. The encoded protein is CASSLGPHPVGTDTQYF.

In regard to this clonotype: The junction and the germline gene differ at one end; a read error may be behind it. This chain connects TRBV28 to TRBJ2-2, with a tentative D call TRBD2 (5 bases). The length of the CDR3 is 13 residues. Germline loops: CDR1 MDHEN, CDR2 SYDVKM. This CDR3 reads CTSSFPNTGEPSF. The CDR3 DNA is TGTACCAGCAGTTTTCCTAACACCGGGGAGCCGTCTTTT. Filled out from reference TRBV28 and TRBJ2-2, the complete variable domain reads DVKVTQSSRYLVKRTGEKVFLECVQDMDHENMFWYRQDPGLGLRLIYFSYDVKMKEKGDIPEGYSVSREKKERFSLILESASTNQTSMYLCTSSFPNTGEPSFGEGSRLTVL.

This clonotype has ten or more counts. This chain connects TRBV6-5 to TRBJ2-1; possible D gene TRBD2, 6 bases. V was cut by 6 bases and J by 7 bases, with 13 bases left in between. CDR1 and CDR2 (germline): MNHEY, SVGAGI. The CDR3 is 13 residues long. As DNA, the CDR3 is TGTGCCAGCAGACGGACTGGGAGGAATGAGCAGTTCTTC. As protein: CASRRTGRNEQFF.

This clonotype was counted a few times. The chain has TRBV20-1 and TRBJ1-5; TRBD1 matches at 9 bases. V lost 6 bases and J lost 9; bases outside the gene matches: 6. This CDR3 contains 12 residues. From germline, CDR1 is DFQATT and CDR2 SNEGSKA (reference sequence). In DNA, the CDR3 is TGCAGTGCGGGGACAGGGAGTAGGCCCCAGCATTTT. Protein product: CSAGTGSRPQHF.

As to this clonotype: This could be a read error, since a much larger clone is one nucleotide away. The CDR3 protein is CASSSGILQETQYF. In nucleotides, the CDR3 is TGTGCCAGCAGCTCCGGGATACTCCAAGAGACCCAGTACTTC. The V gene is TRBV7-8, the J gene TRBJ2-5; perhaps TRBD2 as D (5 bases). This CDR3 has 14 amino acids. The germline V gene encodes CDR1 SGHVS and CDR2 FQNEAQ. Trimming stripped 4 bases from V and 1 base from J, with 10 bases between.

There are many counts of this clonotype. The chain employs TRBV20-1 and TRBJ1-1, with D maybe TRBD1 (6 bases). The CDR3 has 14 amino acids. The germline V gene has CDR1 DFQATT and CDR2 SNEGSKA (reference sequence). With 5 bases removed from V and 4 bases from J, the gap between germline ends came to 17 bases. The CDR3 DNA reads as TGCAGTGCTCATAGGACAGCTATGACCACTGAAGCTTTCTTT. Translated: CSAHRTAMTTEAFF.

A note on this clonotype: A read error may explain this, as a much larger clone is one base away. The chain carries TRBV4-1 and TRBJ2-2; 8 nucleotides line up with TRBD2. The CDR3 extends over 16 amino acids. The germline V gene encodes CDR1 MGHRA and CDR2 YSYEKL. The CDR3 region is CTSSQPLAVNTGELFF. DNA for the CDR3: TGCACCAGCAGCCAACCACTAGCGGTCAACACCGGGGAGCTGTTTTTT.